The 7 T cell receptor beta chains below come from one sample, sequenced in a study of blood T cell repertoires in COVID-19 (dated by TCRdb to 2019 to 2021). Library preparation employed the immunoSEQ multiplex PCR assay. TCRdb re-hosts the immuneACCESS table, in-frame sequences only. Its copies lack some clones; in the studies checked, an unresolved V gene accounts for under half of them, and the cause for the rest is not known. Recorded for this sample are 210,000 or so clones; around 84% of them occurred a single time. Around 4% of the sample comes from the top ten. Sequenced input: PBMCs or T cells enriched from blood (not recorded which). The receptors originated from a man aged 25-45 years with acute COVID-19.

The table lists this clone with a count of one. V and J are TRBV30 and TRBJ1-2, with D perhaps TRBD1 (5 bases). Germline lookup yields CDR1 GTSNPN and CDR2 SVGIG (reference sequence). The germline V and J ends were trimmed by 1 base and 4 bases, with 13 bases remaining between them. This CDR3 contains 14 residues. The CDR3 sequence is CAWSALGGAYGYTF. As DNA, the CDR3 is TGTGCCTGGAGTGCCTTGGGGGGTGCCTATGGCTACACCTTC.

This chain uses TRBV6-5 with TRBJ1-2; 10 positions match TRBD1. The CDR3 runs to 16 residues. Per germline, CDR1 MNHEY and CDR2 SVGAGI. Trimming removed 0 bases from V and 2 bases from J; junction bases left unmatched: 3. The CDR3 nucleotides read TGTGCCAGCAGTTACTCGAAGGACAGGGGGAACTATGGCTACACCTTC. Protein product: CASSYSKDRGNYGYTF.

This chain joins TRBV9 and TRBJ2-3, with 14 bases identical to TRBD2. The length of the CDR3 is 19 residues. V shed 4 bases and J 2 bases; nucleotides not matched to a gene: 12. Germline CDR1 SGDLS, CDR2 YYNGEE. CDR3 protein: CASSPRWTSGGTSTDTQYF. CDR3 nucleotide sequence: TGTGCCAGCAGCCCGAGGTGGACTAGCGGGGGGACTTCCACAGATACGCAGTATTTT.

Written as DNA, the CDR3 is TGTGCCAGCAGCTCCCGGGACAGGGCGGTGAATGAGCAGTTCTTC. This gives the protein CASSSRDRAVNEQFF. The chain carries TRBV11-1 and TRBJ2-1; 9 bases match TRBD1. The J segment lost 7 bases and the V segment lost 4 bases, leaving 8 bases of the junction unmatched. The CDR3 sequence is 15 residues long. The germline gives CDR1 SGHAT, CDR2 FQDESV (reference sequence).

The rearrangement joins TRBV7-6 to TRBJ2-7, with 8 bases matching TRBD1. The V and J ends lost 5 bases and 3 bases, in that order; junction bases with no gene match: 6. This CDR3 has 14 amino acids. CDR1 is SGHVS and CDR2 is FNYEAQ in the germline V gene. The CDR3 coding sequence is TGTGCCAGCAGCCATGGACAGGGAGGCTACGAGCAGTACTTC. Its translation: CASSHGQGGYEQYF.

The V call is TRBV5-1, the J call TRBJ2-7; D is uncertain. Per germline, CDR1 SGHRS and CDR2 YFSETQ. The CDR3 is made up of 15 amino acids. The V and J ends lost 0 bases and 5 bases respectively, with 15 bases between them. CDR3 protein: CASSLAAGSVNEQYF. CDR3 coding DNA: TGCGCCAGCAGCTTGGCGGCAGGTTCGGTCAACGAGCAGTACTTC.

The table lists this clone with a count of one. The rearrangement uses TRBV3-1 (or the pseudogene TRBV3-2) and TRBJ1-2; TRBD1 matches 12 bases. CDR3 length equals 16 residues. The germline CDR1 and CDR2 sequences are LGHDT and YNNKEL (reference sequence). J lost 6 bases, V lost 4 bases, and 9 bases had no gene match. CDR3 bases: TGTGCCAGCAGCCCCCCTCCGGGACAGGGGGCGCATGGCTACACCTTC. Translating gives CASSPPPGQGAHGYTF.